These 25 T cell receptor beta chains were sequenced from one sample in a study of blood T cell repertoires in COVID-19. TCRdb's copy holds only in-frame clones and misses some; the assay was immunoSEQ multiplex PCR. The sample lists about 200,000 clones; approximately 81% were seen once. The sample comprised peripheral blood. The receptors originated from an elderly woman with acute or convalescent COVID-19.

This chain joins TRBV2 and TRBJ2-7; TRBD2 agrees at 8 bases. With V trimmed by 8 bases and J by 0 bases, 6 bases remained unmatched. The V gene's germline CDR1 is SNHLY and CDR2 FYNNEI. This CDR3 contains 14 residues. CDR3 sequence reads: CASAPGTSSYEQYF. As DNA, the CDR3 is TGTGCCAGCGCCCCCGGGACTAGCTCCTACGAGCAGTACTTC.

This sequence joins TRBV4-1 and TRBJ2-2; 11 positions agree with TRBD1. After removal of 3 bases from V and 3 bases from J, the junction contained 6 bases not matched to a gene. Germline V CDR1 and CDR2: MGHRA, YSYEKL. CDR3 length equals 17 residues. CDR3: CASSQARDRGDTGELFF. DNA for the CDR3: TGCGCCAGCAGCCAGGCCCGGGACAGGGGGGACACCGGGGAGCTGTTTTTT.

This clone showed up just a few times. The V gene is TRBV5-1, the J gene TRBJ2-2; D remains unclear. CDR3 length: 13 residues. Trimming stripped 4 bases from V and 7 bases from J, with 11 bases between. Germline-derived CDR1 and CDR2 are SGHRS and YFSETQ. CDR3 sequence (DNA): TGCGCCAGCAGCCTGGTTTCCGGCGGGGAGCTGTTTTTT. Translation gives CASSLVSGGELFF.

This clone was counted once. The rearrangement uses TRBV6-6 and TRBJ2-3; D call uncertain. CDR1 and CDR2 (germline): MNHNY, SVGAGI (reference sequence). CDR3 length: 14 amino acids. Trimming removed 7 bases at V and 0 bases at J, with 11 bases between. The CDR3, as DNA: TGTGCCAGCAACTTGTTGCTCAGCACAGATACGCAGTATTTT. It translates to CASNLLLSTDTQYF.

This clone was detected once. This rearrangement joins TRBV28 to TRBJ1-2; D not resolved. The V and J ends lost 7 bases and 1 base respectively, with 19 bases between them. This CDR3 is built from 16 residues. The germline V gene has CDR1 MDHEN and CDR2 SYDVKM. As DNA, the CDR3 is TGTGCCAGCACCCTCTGGGCCCCCCAATTTAACTATGGCTACACCTTC. Amino acids: CASTLWAPQFNYGYTF.

The CDR3 protein is CASSLALYSVQGYTF. CDR3 bases: TGTGCCAGTAGTCTTGCCCTTTATTCGGTTCAAGGCTACACCTTC. The chain carries TRBV19 and TRBJ1-2, with D hard to call. Trimming shortened V by 5 bases and J by 8 bases, and 21 bases separated the two germline ends. CDR1 and CDR2 from the germline V gene are LNHDA and SQIVND (reference sequence). The CDR3 length is 15 residues.

The gene calls are TRBV3-1 (or the pseudogene TRBV3-2) and TRBJ1-2, with 7 bases identical to TRBD1. The CDR3 runs 18 residues. Looked up from germline, CDR1 is LGHDT and CDR2 is YNNKEL (reference sequence). With V trimmed by 1 base and J by 0 bases, 11 bases remained unmatched. CDR3 sequence reads: CASSQATHRDRANYGYTF. The DNA for the CDR3 is TGTGCCAGCAGCCAAGCCACCCACCGGGACAGAGCTAACTATGGCTACACCTTC.

V and J are TRBV19 and TRBJ2-1; maybe TRBD2 (5 bases). The CDR3 is made up of 14 amino acids. The germline V gene has CDR1 LNHDA and CDR2 SQIVND (reference sequence). V lost 10 bases to trimming and J lost 6 bases, with 19 bases between them. CDR3 protein: CATALVGEFNEQFF. CDR3 bases: TGTGCCACCGCCCTTGTGGGAGAATTCAATGAGCAGTTCTTC.

This chain links TRBV18 with TRBJ2-3; possible D gene TRBD2, 6 bases. V shed 4 bases and J shed 0 bases, with 8 bases lying between them. Germline assignment: CDR1 KGHSH and CDR2 LQKENI. The CDR3 consists of 14 residues. CDR3 bases: TGTGCCAGCTCACACGGGACTAGCACAGATACGCAGTATTTT. Encoded protein: CASSHGTSTDTQYF.

This chain connects TRBV4-1 to TRBJ2-7; 8 bases align to TRBD1. Germline V gene sequence: CDR1 MGHRA, CDR2 YSYEKL. V lost 4 bases, J lost 2 bases, and 4 bases stayed unmatched. This CDR3 has 14 residues. The CDR3 region has the DNA TGCGCCAGCAGCCGGGGACAGGACCCCTACGAGCAGTACTTC. Translated, it gives CASSRGQDPYEQYF.

This clone was observed a single time. This chain uses TRBV3-1 (or the pseudogene TRBV3-2) with TRBJ1-1; no clear D gene. The CDR3 covers 11 residues. Germline lookup yields CDR1 LGHDT and CDR2 YNNKEL (reference sequence). V lost 3 bases and J 4 bases, leaving 3 bases between the germline ends. CDR3 coding DNA: TGTGCCAGCAGCCACGGCACTGAAGCTTTCTTT. Its translation is CASSHGTEAFF.

The V and J genes are TRBV9 and TRBJ2-1; 15 bases match TRBD2. V gave up 3 bases and J gave up 8 bases; unmatched junction bases: 9. This CDR3 is built from 17 residues. CDR1 and CDR2 (germline): SGDLS, YYNGEE. The CDR3 sequence: CASSAYKRTSGGDEQFF. In nucleotides, the CDR3 is TGTGCCAGCAGCGCATACAAGCGGACTAGCGGGGGGGATGAGCAGTTCTTC.

The gene calls are TRBV10-3 and TRBJ1-4; tentatively, D is TRBD1 (5 bases). Germline CDR1 and CDR2: ENHRY and SYGVKD. CDR3 length equals 14 residues. The ends were cut back, 4 bases at V and 6 bases at J, with 12 bases in the middle. For the CDR3, the DNA is TGTGCCATCAGTGGGGCAGGGAATGATGAAAAACTGTTTTTT. Its translation is CAISGAGNDEKLFF.

The chain recombines TRBV2 with TRBJ1-1; the D is unclear. The length of the CDR3 is 15 residues. CDR1 is SNHLY and CDR2 is FYNNEI in the germline V gene. V dropped 5 bases and J dropped 0 bases, with 13 bases sitting between them. The CDR3 nucleotides read TGTGCCAGCAGTTTGAGGCAAGCTGTGAACACTGAAGCTTTCTTT. Translating it yields CASSLRQAVNTEAFF.

The chain couples TRBV28 to TRBJ1-5; 8 bases align to TRBD1. Germline CDR1 MDHEN, CDR2 SYDVKM. The CDR3 consists of 16 residues. V gave up 6 bases and J gave up 5 bases; unmatched junction bases: 12. The CDR3 sequence is CASRGRTGSNYQPQHF. The CDR3 DNA reads TGTGCCAGCAGAGGCCGGACAGGGTCCAACTATCAGCCCCAGCATTTT.

This sequence joins TRBV4-2 and TRBJ1-4; tentative D call: TRBD1 (5 bases). Trimming removed 4 bases from V and 8 bases from J, with 20 bases in between. CDR3 size: 16 residues. In germline, CDR1 is LGHNA, CDR2 YNFKEQ. In nucleotides, the CDR3 is TGTGCCAGCAGCCTCGGATTAACAGGAAGATGGGAAAAACTGTTTTTT. It codes for CASSLGLTGRWEKLFF.

This clone was counted only a few times. V usage is TRBV5-1 and J usage is TRBJ2-1; 8 bases agree with TRBD2. Trimming took 2 bases from V and 10 from J; bases not matched to a gene: 11. Germline values: CDR1 SGHRS, CDR2 YFSETQ. The CDR3 sequence is 15 residues long. The CDR3 sequence: CASSLGPAGVGEQFF. In DNA form, the CDR3 reads TGCGCCAGCAGCTTAGGACCAGCGGGAGTCGGGGAGCAGTTCTTC.

The V call is TRBV5-4, the J call TRBJ2-1, with 12 bases aligning to TRBD2. The V gene end was trimmed by 3 bases and the J gene end by 10 bases; junction bases not matched to a gene: 11. Germline V lookup: CDR1 SGHNT, CDR2 YYREEE (reference sequence). This CDR3 contains 16 residues. The CDR3 nucleotides are TGTGCCAGCAGCTCTCTCCTAGCGGGGGGGCCATTGGAGCAGTTCTTC. It yields the protein CASSSLLAGGPLEQFF.

The chain recombines TRBV28 with TRBJ2-7, with unresolved D. Germline CDR1 is MDHEN and CDR2 is SYDVKM. Trimming cost V 11 bases and J 3 bases, with 11 bases left between them. CDR3 length equals 11 residues. The CDR3 sequence: CAGGSRYEQYF. The CDR3 DNA reads as TGTGCCGGCGGCAGCCGCTACGAGCAGTACTTC. The full variable domain, with the rest looked up from reference TRBV28 and TRBJ2-7, is DVKVTQSSRYLVKRTGEKVFLECVQDMDHENMFWYRQDPGLGLRLIYFSYDVKMKEKGDIPEGYSVSREKKERFSLILESASTNQTSMYLCAGGSRYEQYFGPGTRLTVT.

CDR3 nucleotides: TGTGCCAGCTTTGGGGGCCTCGTTTCGCCCCAGCATTTT. Translating it yields CASFGGLVSPQHF. This chain links TRBV28 with TRBJ1-5; tentative D call: TRBD1 (6 bases). Germline-derived CDR1 and CDR2 are MDHEN and SYDVKM. The CDR3 is 13 amino acids. V lost 8 bases and J 9 bases, leaving 17 bases between the germline ends.

V is TRBV5-1 and J is TRBJ2-1, with 13 bases fitting TRBD2. In germline, CDR1 is SGHRS, CDR2 YFSETQ. Trimming took 0 bases from V and 6 from J; bases not matched to a gene: 6. This CDR3 is 17 amino acids long. CDR3 region: CASSLAGGTSGINEQFF. The CDR3 coding sequence is TGCGCCAGCAGCTTGGCCGGGGGGACTAGCGGGATCAATGAGCAGTTCTTC.

The chain has TRBV18 and TRBJ1-5; D perhaps matches TRBD1 (5 bases). The CDR3 has 17 residues. V lost 0 bases and J lost 2, with 14 bases in between. Germline V gives CDR1 KGHSH, CDR2 LQKENI. This CDR3 reads CASSPPGARGGNQPQHF. In DNA form, the CDR3 reads TGTGCCAGCTCACCACCCGGGGCCCGGGGGGGCAATCAGCCCCAGCATTTT.

The chain links TRBV7-9 to TRBJ1-4; 8 bases fit TRBD1. V shed 3 bases, J shed 2 bases, and the junction held 2 bases outside the gene matches. This CDR3 contains 15 residues. Germline V gene lookup returns CDR1 SEHNR and CDR2 FQNEAQ (reference sequence). The CDR3 spells CASSFGDRTNEKLFF. The DNA of the CDR3 is TGTGCCAGCAGCTTCGGGGACAGGACTAATGAAAAACTGTTTTTT. The full variable domain, completed using reference TRBV7-9 and TRBJ1-4, is DTGVSQNPRHKITKRGQNVTFRCDPISEHNRLYWYRQTLGQGPEFLTYFQNEAQLEKSRLLSDRFSAERPKGSFSTLEIQRTEQGDSAMYLCASSFGDRTNEKLFFGSGTQLSVL.

This sequence joins TRBV24-1 and TRBJ2-1, with 8 bases aligning to TRBD1. The CDR3 has 20 amino acids. CDR1 is KGHDR and CDR2 is SFDVKD in the germline V gene. The V and J ends lost 3 bases and 0 bases, in that order; junction bases with no gene match: 15. CDR3 amino acids: CATSDALGTGPWSSYNEQFF. The CDR3 DNA sequence: TGTGCCACCAGTGATGCTCTCGGGACAGGCCCCTGGAGCTCCTACAATGAGCAGTTCTTC.

The chain carries TRBV3-1 (or the pseudogene TRBV3-2) and TRBJ2-5; no definite D call. Germline values: CDR1 LGHDT, CDR2 YNNKEL (reference sequence). The CDR3 extends over 15 amino acids. V lost 4 bases and J 2 bases, leaving 14 bases between the germline ends. The CDR3 coding sequence is TGTGCCAGCAGCCGAAGGAGCGAAGCTCAAGAGACCCAGTACTTC. Protein sequence: CASSRRSEAQETQYF.